This TCR beta chain stems from a study of memory CD4+ T cells and cytomegalovirus serostatus. Per germline, CDR1 MNHNS and CDR2 SASEGT. The CDR3 covers 14 residues. V lost 0 bases to trimming and J lost 6 bases, with 11 bases between them. The sort gate was single viable CD3+CD4+CD8-CD45RO+ cells for memory CD4+ T cells. How the authors handled the data: After removing out-of-frame reads, 2.3 million or so distinct TCRbeta sequences remained. Sequenced by immunoSEQ multiplex PCR; TCRdb stores in-frame clones only, minus some. Clonal size and the V and J genes are those of that table, whereas D and trimming came from the DNA. The sample yields around 60,000 clones, approximately 78% seen once.

This clonotype was sampled from an adult in good health and CMV-seronegative. The specimen was memory CD4+ T cells from blood. The chain uses TRBV6-1 and TRBJ1-2, with D possibly matching TRBD1 (5 bases). The CDR3 bases are TGTGCCAGCAGTGAAGCAATCGGGGCGGATGGCTACACCTTC. Its protein is CASSEAIGADGYTF.